The T cell receptor beta chain under discussion was sequenced for a study of CD8 T cells in ankylosing spondylitis. The study's findings and limits: In peripheral blood, disease-linked CD8+ clones occurred at relatively low frequencies.

Each CDR3 protein is one row after TCRdb ran MiXCR on the 5' RACE reads. Of about 190,000 distinct CDR3 sequences listed, over 10% are singletons. J gave up 0 bases and V 4 bases, and 8 bases lay outside the gene matches. The CDR3 has 17 residues. CDR1 and CDR2 from the germline V gene are SEHNR and FQNEAQ (reference sequence). Remarks on this clonotype: Antigen unknown.

The material sequenced was blood, either unsorted or a sorted T cell fraction (not recorded which). The clonotype comes from a female donor with ankylosing spondylitis or in good health (not recorded which). The gene calls are TRBV7-9 and TRBJ2-3, with 9 bases lining up with TRBD2. DNA for the CDR3: TGTGCCAGCAGCTCAGGACTAGCGACTCCTAGCACAGATACGCAGTATTTT. Translated, it gives CASSSGLATPSTDTQYF.